The clone carrying this TCR beta chain occurred once. The V end lost 4 bases, the J end lost 0 bases, and 10 bases lay between the germline ends. The germline V gene has CDR1 DFQATT and CDR2 SNEGSKA (reference sequence). The CDR3 length is 14 residues. These data come from a study of blood T cells in healthy people across ages. A second PCR of about 7 to 12 cycles used a sample-barcoded 5' primer and a J-beta primer mix. MiXCR, run by TCRdb on the 5' RACE reads, gives a single entry per CDR3 protein. The sample shows 1.5 million to 2 million distinct CDR3 sequences, roughly 32% of them seen only once.

This receptor was obtained from a woman in her thirties in good health. Sequencing used blood. The chain combines TRBV20-1 with TRBJ1-3, with D unclear. The chain's CDR3 is CSAIRGVSGNTIYF. The DNA of the CDR3 is TGCAGTGCTATCCGCGGGGTCTCTGGAAACACCATATATTTT.